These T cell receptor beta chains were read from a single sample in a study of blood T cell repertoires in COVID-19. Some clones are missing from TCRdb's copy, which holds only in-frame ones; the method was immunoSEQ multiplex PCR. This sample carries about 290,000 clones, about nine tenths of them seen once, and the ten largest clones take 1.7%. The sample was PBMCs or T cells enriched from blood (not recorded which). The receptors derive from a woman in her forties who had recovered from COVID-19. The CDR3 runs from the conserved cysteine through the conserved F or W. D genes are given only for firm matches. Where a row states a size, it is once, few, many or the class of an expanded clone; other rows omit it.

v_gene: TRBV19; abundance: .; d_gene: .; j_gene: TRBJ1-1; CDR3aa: CASSPRVTEAFF; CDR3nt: TGTGCCAGTAGTCCCAGGGTGACTGAAGCTTTCTTT
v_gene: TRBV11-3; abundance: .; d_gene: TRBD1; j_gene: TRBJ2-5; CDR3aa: CASSSGQGSQETQYF; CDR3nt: TGTGCCAGCAGCTCGGGACAGGGCTCGCAAGAGACCCAGTACTTC
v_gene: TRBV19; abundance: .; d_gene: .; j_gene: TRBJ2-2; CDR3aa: CASSALVTMNTGELFF; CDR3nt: TGTGCCAGTAGTGCCCTTGTTACAATGAACACCGGGGAGCTGTTTTTT
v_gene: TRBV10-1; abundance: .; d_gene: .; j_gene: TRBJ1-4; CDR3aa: CASRARRVGWREKLFF; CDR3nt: TGCGCCAGCAGGGCCCGGAGGGTGGGGTGGCGTGAAAAACTGTTTTTT
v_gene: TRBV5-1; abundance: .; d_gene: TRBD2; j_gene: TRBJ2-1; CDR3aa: CASSLATSGAYNEQFF; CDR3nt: TGCGCCAGCAGCTTGGCGACTAGCGGGGCGTACAATGAGCAGTTCTTC
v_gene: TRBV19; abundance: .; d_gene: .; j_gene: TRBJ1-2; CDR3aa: CASSANRVGGYTF; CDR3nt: TGTGCCAGTAGTGCCAACAGGGTAGGGGGCTACACCTTC
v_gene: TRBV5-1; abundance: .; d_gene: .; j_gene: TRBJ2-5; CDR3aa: CASSPTGQMRETQYF; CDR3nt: TGCGCCAGCAGCCCGACGGGACAAATGAGGGAGACCCAGTACTTC
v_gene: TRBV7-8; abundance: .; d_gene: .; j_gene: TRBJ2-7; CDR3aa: CASSPGVEQYF; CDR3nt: TGTGCCAGCAGCCCGGGGGTTGAGCAGTACTTC
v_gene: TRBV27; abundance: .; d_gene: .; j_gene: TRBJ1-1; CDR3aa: CASRPAMNTEAFF; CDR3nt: TGTGCCAGCAGACCCGCTATGAACACTGAAGCTTTCTTT
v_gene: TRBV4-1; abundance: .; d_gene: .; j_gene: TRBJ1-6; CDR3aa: CASSQDDIKDSPLHF; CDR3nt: TGCGCCAGCAGCCAAGATGACATTAAAGATTCACCCCTCCACTTT
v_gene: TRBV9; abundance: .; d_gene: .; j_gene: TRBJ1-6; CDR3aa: CASSVDRANSPLHF; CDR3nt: TGTGCCAGCAGCGTAGACAGGGCTAATTCACCCCTCCACTTT
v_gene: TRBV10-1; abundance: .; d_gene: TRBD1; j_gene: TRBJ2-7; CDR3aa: CASSEPGQGSFEQYF; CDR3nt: TGCGCCAGCAGTGAGCCTGGACAGGGATCTTTTGAGCAGTACTTC
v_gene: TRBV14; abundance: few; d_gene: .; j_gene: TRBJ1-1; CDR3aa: CASSPYQNTEAFF; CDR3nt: TGTGCCAGCAGCCCCTACCAGAACACTGAAGCTTTCTTT
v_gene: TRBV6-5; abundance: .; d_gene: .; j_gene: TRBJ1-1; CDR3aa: CASSTGEKSPTEAFF; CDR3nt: TGTGCCAGCAGTACCGGGGAGAAATCTCCGACTGAAGCTTTCTTT
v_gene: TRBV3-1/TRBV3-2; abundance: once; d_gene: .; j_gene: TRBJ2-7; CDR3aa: CASSQRLFGSYEQYF; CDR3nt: TGTGCCAGCAGCCAAAGACTCTTCGGGTCCTACGAGCAGTACTTC
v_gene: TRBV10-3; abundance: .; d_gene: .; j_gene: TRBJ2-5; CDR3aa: CAISDSGTQYF; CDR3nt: TGTGCCATCAGTGACTCCGGGACCCAGTACTTC
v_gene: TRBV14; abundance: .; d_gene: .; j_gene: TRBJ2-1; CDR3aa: CASSPRGGDSEQFF; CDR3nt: TGTGCCAGCAGCCCAAGAGGAGGGGATAGTGAGCAGTTCTTC
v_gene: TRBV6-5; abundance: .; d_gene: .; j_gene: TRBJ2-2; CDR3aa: CASRFSQGTGELFF; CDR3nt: TGTGCCAGCCGGTTTAGTCAGGGCACCGGGGAGCTGTTTTTT
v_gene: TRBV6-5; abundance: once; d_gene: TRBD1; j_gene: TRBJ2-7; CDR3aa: CASSSRDRGLSEQYF; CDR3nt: TGTGCCAGCAGCTCCCGGGACAGGGGGCTTAGCGAGCAGTACTTC
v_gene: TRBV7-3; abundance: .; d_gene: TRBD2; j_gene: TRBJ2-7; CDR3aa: CASSLTSSGNYEQYF; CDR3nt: TGTGCCAGCAGCTTAACGTCAAGCGGGAACTACGAGCAGTACTTC
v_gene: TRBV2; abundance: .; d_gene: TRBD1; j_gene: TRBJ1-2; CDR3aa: CASRRQGVYGYTF; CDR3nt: TGTGCCAGCAGACGACAGGGAGTCTATGGCTACACCTTC
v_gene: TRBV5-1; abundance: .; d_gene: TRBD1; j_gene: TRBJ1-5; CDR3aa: CASSLGDRGVEPQHF; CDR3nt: TGCGCCAGCAGCTTGGGGGACAGGGGTGTGGAGCCCCAGCATTTT
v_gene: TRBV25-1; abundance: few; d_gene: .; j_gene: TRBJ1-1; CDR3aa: CASSDPWGPEAFF; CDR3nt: TGTGCCAGCAGTGACCCGTGGGGCCCTGAAGCTTTCTTT
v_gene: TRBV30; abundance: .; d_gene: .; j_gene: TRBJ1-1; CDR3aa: CAWSVTRINTEAFF; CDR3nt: TGTGCCTGGAGTGTGACACGGATAAACACTGAAGCTTTCTTT
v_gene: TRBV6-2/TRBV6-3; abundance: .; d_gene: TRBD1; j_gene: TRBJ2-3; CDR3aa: CASSRDRGTDTQYF; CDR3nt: TGTGCCAGCAGTCGGGACAGGGGCACAGATACGCAGTATTTT
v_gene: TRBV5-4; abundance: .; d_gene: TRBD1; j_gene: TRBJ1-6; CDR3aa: CASSFGTGRDSPLHF; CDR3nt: TGTGCCAGCAGCTTTGGGACAGGGAGGGATTCACCCCTCCACTTT
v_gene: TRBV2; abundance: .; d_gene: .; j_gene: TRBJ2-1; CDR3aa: CASSEQGGGEQFF; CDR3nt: TGTGCCAGCAGTGAACAGGGAGGAGGTGAGCAGTTCTTC
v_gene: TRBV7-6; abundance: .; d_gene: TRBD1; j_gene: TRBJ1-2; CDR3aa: CASSLVQGAISQSGYTF; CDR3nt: TGTGCCAGCAGCTTAGTCCAGGGGGCAATAAGCCAGAGTGGCTACACCTTC
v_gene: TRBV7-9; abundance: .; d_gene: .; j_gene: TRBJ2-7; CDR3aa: CASSGSWGHSNEQYF; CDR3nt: TGTGCCAGCAGTGGAAGCTGGGGGCATTCCAACGAGCAGTACTTC
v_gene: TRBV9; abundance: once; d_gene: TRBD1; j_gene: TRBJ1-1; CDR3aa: CASSVGGTGTTEAFF; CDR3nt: TGTGCCAGCAGCGTAGGAGGGACAGGGACCACTGAAGCTTTCTTT
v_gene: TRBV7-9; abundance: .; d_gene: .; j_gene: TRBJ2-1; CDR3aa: CASSLGEGGNEQFF; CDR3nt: TGTGCCAGCAGCTTAGGAGAGGGTGGCAATGAGCAGTTCTTC
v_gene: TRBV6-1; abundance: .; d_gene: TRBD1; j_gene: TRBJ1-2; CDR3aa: CASSEAGQGVYGYTF; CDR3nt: TGTGCCAGCAGTGAAGCAGGACAGGGGGTCTATGGCTACACCTTC
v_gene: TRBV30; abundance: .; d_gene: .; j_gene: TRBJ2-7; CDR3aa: CAWSAGQNSYEQYF; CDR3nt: TGTGCCTGGAGTGCGGGACAAAACTCCTACGAGCAGTACTTC
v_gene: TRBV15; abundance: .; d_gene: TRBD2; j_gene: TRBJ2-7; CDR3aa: CATSRVGLAGRSYEQYF; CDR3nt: TGTGCCACCAGCAGAGTTGGACTAGCGGGACGAAGCTACGAGCAGTACTTC
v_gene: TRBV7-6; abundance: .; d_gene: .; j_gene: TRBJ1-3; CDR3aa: CASSLGHGNTIYF; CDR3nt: TGTGCCAGCAGCTTAGGGCATGGAAACACCATATATTTT
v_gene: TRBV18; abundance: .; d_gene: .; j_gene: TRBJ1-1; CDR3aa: CASSPRRTENTEAFF; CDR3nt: TGTGCCAGCTCACCCCGAAGGACAGAGAACACTGAAGCTTTCTTT
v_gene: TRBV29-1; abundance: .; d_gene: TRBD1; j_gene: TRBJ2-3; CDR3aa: CSADAGQGADTQYF; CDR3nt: TGCAGCGCTGACGCCGGACAGGGAGCAGATACGCAGTATTTT
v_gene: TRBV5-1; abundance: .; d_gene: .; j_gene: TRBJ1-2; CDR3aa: CASSFGGSYGYTF; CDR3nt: TGCGCCAGCAGCTTTGGCGGAAGCTATGGCTACACCTTC
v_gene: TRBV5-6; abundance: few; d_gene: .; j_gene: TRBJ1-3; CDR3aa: CASYRQSNSGNTIYF; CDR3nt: TGTGCCAGCTATCGACAGTCCAACTCTGGAAACACCATATATTTT
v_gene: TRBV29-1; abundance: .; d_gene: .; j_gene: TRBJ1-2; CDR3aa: CSAATARGSYGYTF; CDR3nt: TGCAGCGCTGCCACCGCACGGGGAAGCTATGGCTACACCTTC
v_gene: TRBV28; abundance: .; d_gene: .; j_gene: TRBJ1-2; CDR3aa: CASSTQGRVNYGYTF; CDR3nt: TGTGCCAGCAGTACTCAGGGAAGAGTCAACTATGGCTACACCTTC
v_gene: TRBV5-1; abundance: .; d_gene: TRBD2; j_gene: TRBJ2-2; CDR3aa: CASSPLIAGTNTGELFF; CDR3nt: TGCGCCAGCAGCCCGCTAATAGCGGGGACGAACACCGGGGAGCTGTTTTTT
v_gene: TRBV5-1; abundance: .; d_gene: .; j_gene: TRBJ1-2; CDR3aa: CASSLRGLDGYTF; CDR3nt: TGCGCCAGCAGCTTGCGGGGGTTGGATGGCTACACCTTC
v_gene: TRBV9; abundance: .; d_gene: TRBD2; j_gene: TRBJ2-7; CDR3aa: CASSVESGIKYF; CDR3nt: TGTGCCAGCAGCGTAGAAAGCGGGATTAAGTACTTC
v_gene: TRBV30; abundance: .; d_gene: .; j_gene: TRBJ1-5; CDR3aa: CAWSSNVGLELYSNQPQHF; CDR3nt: TGTGCCTGGAGTTCAAACGTGGGACTGGAGCTTTATAGCAATCAGCCCCAGCATTTT
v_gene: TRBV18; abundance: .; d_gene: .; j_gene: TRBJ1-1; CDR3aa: CASSPPQGTMNTEAFF; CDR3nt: TGTGCCAGCTCACCACCGCAGGGGACGATGAACACTGAAGCTTTCTTT
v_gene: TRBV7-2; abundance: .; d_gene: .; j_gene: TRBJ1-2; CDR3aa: CASSLAANYGYTF; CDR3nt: TGTGCCAGCAGCCTGGCGGCTAACTATGGCTACACCTTC
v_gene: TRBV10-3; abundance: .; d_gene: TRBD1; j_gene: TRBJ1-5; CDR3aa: CAISETGQGSNQPQHF; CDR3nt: TGTGCCATCAGTGAGACGGGACAGGGGAGCAATCAGCCCCAGCATTTT
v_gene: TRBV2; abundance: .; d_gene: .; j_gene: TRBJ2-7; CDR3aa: CASSDGGTSYEQYF; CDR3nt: TGTGCCAGCAGTGATGGCGGGACCTCCTACGAGCAGTACTTC
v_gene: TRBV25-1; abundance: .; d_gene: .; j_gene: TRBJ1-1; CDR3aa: CATGGLAEAFF; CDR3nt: TGTGCCACCGGGGGGTTGGCTGAAGCTTTCTTT
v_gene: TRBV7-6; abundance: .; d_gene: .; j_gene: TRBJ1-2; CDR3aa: CASSLSATANYGYTF; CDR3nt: TGTGCCAGCAGCTTATCCGCGACAGCCAACTATGGCTACACCTTC
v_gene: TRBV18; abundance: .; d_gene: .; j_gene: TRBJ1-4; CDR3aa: CASSPAQGPFNEKLFF; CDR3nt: TGTGCCAGCTCACCGGCTCAGGGTCCCTTCAATGAAAAACTGTTTTTT
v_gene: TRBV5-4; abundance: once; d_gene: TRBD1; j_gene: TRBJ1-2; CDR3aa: CASSSAGQGIFYGYTF; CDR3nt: TGTGCCAGCAGCTCCGCTGGACAGGGGATTTTCTATGGCTACACCTTC
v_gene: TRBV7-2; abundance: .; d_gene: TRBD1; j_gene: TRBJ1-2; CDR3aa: CASSPDRGPPDTF; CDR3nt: TGTGCCAGCAGCCCGGACAGGGGGCCCCCAGACACCTTC
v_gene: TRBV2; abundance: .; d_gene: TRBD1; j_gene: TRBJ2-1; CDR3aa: CASSEAGTGAYNEQFF; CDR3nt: TGTGCCAGCAGTGAAGCTGGCACAGGGGCCTACAATGAGCAGTTCTTC
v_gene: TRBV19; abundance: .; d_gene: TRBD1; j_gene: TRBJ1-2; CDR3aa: CASSIRTGADYGYTF; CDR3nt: TGTGCCAGTAGTATTCGGACAGGGGCAGACTATGGCTACACCTTC
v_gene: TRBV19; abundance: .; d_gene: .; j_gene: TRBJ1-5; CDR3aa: CASSIDSGVRAKTQHF; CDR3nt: TGTGCCAGTAGTATAGATTCTGGGGTCAGGGCTAAGACCCAGCATTTT
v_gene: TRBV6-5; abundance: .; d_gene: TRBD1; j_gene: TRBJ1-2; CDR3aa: CASSYAPGQKARGYTF; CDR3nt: TGTGCCAGCAGTTACGCACCGGGACAGAAGGCGCGTGGCTACACCTTC
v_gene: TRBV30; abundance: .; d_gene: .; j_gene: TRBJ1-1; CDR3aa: CAWSVQVNTEAFF; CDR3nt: TGTGCCTGGAGTGTACAGGTTAACACTGAAGCTTTCTTT